Listed here are 26 T cell receptor beta chains from one sample, sequenced in a study of blood T cell repertoires in COVID-19. The repertoire was sequenced with immunoSEQ multiplex PCR; TCRdb's copy has only in-frame clones and lacks some. The sample includes fewer than 250,000 clones, roughly 80% of them seen just once. Sample: peripheral blood. The receptors were gathered from a woman in her 50s with acute or convalescent COVID-19.

The chain links TRBV5-1 to TRBJ2-1; 8 positions agree with TRBD2. Germline values: CDR1 SGHRS, CDR2 YFSETQ. The J segment lost 7 bases and the V segment lost 9 bases, leaving 9 bases of the junction unmatched. This CDR3 is 13 amino acids long. The CDR3 nucleotides are TGCGCCACCGGGGTAGCGGGATTGAATGAGCAGTTCTTC. It encodes CATGVAGLNEQFF. The entire variable domain, with the rest obtained from reference TRBV5-1 and TRBJ2-1, is as follows: KAGVTQTPRYLIKTRGQQVTLSCSPISGHRSVSWYQQTPGQGLQFLFEYFSETQRNKGNFPGRFSGRQFSNSRSEMNVSTLELGDSALYLCATGVAGLNEQFFGPGTRLTVL.

This chain links TRBV27 with TRBJ2-7; a weak D match, TRBD2 (6 bases). The V gene's germline CDR1 is MNHEY and CDR2 SMNVEV (reference sequence). Trimming cost V 4 bases and J 4 bases, with 17 bases left between them. The CDR3 has 15 amino acids. The CDR3 protein is CASSSPGEGYYEQYF. The CDR3 nucleotides read TGTGCCAGCAGTTCCCCGGGAGAGGGGTATTACGAGCAGTACTTC.

This chain uses TRBV6-4 with TRBJ1-5, with D maybe TRBD1 (6 bases). Deletions cut 4 bases from V and 4 bases from J, with 8 bases between. The V gene's germline CDR1 is MRHNA and CDR2 SNTAGT. This CDR3 is 13 amino acids long. CDR3: CASSVDRNQPQHF. In DNA, the CDR3 is TGTGCCAGCAGTGTAGACAGGAATCAGCCCCAGCATTTT.

This clone was detected only once. The chain carries TRBV28 and TRBJ1-4; 10 bases are a match to TRBD1. Trimming took 2 bases from V and 7 from J; bases not matched to a gene: 10. This CDR3 contains 17 residues. The germline gives CDR1 MDHEN, CDR2 SYDVKM. The CDR3 region has the DNA TGTGCCAGCAGTTTAGGAGCGACCGGGACAGGGGTTGAAAAACTGTTTTTT. Protein: CASSLGATGTGVEKLFF.

This chain uses TRBV3-1 (or the pseudogene TRBV3-2) with TRBJ2-1, with D possibly matching TRBD2 (6 bases). Trimming left V 0 bases short and J 0 bases short, with 9 bases between. The germline V gene has CDR1 LGHDT and CDR2 YNNKEL (reference sequence). CDR3 length: 16 amino acids. CDR3 coding DNA: TGTGCCAGCAGCCAAGACGGGACTGTCTCCTACAATGAGCAGTTCTTC. It is translated as CASSQDGTVSYNEQFF.

This clone came up a few times. The chain joins TRBV7-8 to TRBJ1-4; weak D call: TRBD1 (5 bases). The germline gives CDR1 SGHVS, CDR2 FQNEAQ. V was clipped by 5 bases and J by 5 bases, with 12 bases between them. This CDR3 spans 14 amino acids. CDR3 sequence: CASSPTETNEKLFF. The CDR3 coding sequence is TGTGCCAGCAGCCCGACAGAGACGAATGAAAAACTGTTTTTT.

This clone was observed a few times. The chain uses TRBV6-4 and TRBJ2-3; 9 bases agree with TRBD1. This CDR3 comprises 17 residues. The V gene end was trimmed by 8 bases and the J gene end by 4 bases; junction bases not matched to a gene: 16. Germline V lookup: CDR1 MRHNA, CDR2 SNTAGT. The CDR3 region is CASPKKDLQGAPDTQYF. The CDR3 region has the DNA TGTGCCAGCCCCAAAAAGGATTTACAGGGGGCCCCAGATACGCAGTATTTT.

This chain uses TRBV27 with TRBJ1-1; a weak D match, TRBD1 (6 bases). This CDR3 spans 14 amino acids. Germline V gives CDR1 MNHEY, CDR2 SMNVEV (reference sequence). Between the trimmed V and J ends, which lost 8 bases and 1 base, there was a span of 14 bases. The CDR3 reads CASRTGLRNTEAFF. The DNA for the CDR3 is TGTGCCAGCCGTACAGGGCTTCGGAACACTGAAGCTTTCTTT.

Written as DNA, the CDR3 is TGTGCCAGCAGCCAAAGGACAGGGACAGGGAGCACAGATACGCAGTATTTT. Its translation is CASSQRTGTGSTDTQYF. The chain uses TRBV11-3 and TRBJ2-3; TRBD1 agrees at 9 bases. The V segment lost 5 bases and the J segment 0 bases; nucleotides outside the gene matches: 9. Germline V gene sequence: CDR1 SGHNT, CDR2 YENEEA. The CDR3 contains 17 residues.

This clone was found once. This chain links TRBV14 with TRBJ2-7, with 7 bases aligning to TRBD2. This CDR3 is built from 13 residues. Trimming cost V 1 base and J 9 bases; bases outside gene matches: 6. CDR1 is SGHDN, CDR2 FVKESK, per germline. The CDR3 nucleotides are TGTGCCAGCAGCCAAGTCGCCTCGGGGGGGCAGTACTTC. Translating gives CASSQVASGGQYF.

The rearrangement uses TRBV7-8 and TRBJ2-2; no clear D gene. Germline V gene lookup returns CDR1 SGHVS and CDR2 FQNEAQ. This CDR3 is built from 13 residues. The ends were cut back, 5 bases at V and 11 bases at J, with 15 bases in the middle. The CDR3 DNA follows: TGTGCCAGCAGCCTCACCGAGGCTGGAGAGCTGTTTTTT. Its translation: CASSLTEAGELFF.

V usage is TRBV5-6 and J usage is TRBJ2-2; D possibly corresponds to TRBD2 (5 bases). CDR3 length equals 16 residues. The germline V and J ends were trimmed by 0 bases and 8 bases, with 17 bases remaining between them. CDR1 and CDR2 (germline): SGHDT, YYEEEE. The CDR3 bases are TGTGCCAGCAGCTTGGTCGGGGTTTCCCTTCCAGGGGAGCTGTTTTTT. Protein: CASSLVGVSLPGELFF.

CDR3 in amino acids: CASSFGPGDSYEQYF. The CDR3 coding sequence is TGTGCCAGCAGCTTCGGTCCCGGGGACTCCTACGAGCAGTACTTC. The genes are TRBV7-9 and TRBJ2-7, with D possibly matching TRBD2 (5 bases). CDR3 length: 15 residues. Germline CDR1 and CDR2: SEHNR and FQNEAQ (reference sequence). The germline V and J ends were trimmed by 3 bases and 0 bases, with 12 bases remaining between them. Together with reference TRBV7-9 and TRBJ2-7, the CDR3 gives the full variable domain: DTGVSQNPRHKITKRGQNVTFRCDPISEHNRLYWYRQTLGQGPEFLTYFQNEAQLEKSRLLSDRFSAERPKGSFSTLEIQRTEQGDSAMYLCASSFGPGDSYEQYFGPGTRLTVT.

V usage is TRBV6-5 and J usage is TRBJ1-2; 7 bases map to TRBD1. CDR3 length: 16 residues. V trimming: 2 bases; J trimming: 8 bases; junction bases outside the gene matches: 14. CDR1 and CDR2 from the germline V gene are MNHEY and SVGAGI. The CDR3 loop reads CASSYRQGLSLSGYTF. DNA for the CDR3: TGTGCCAGCAGTTACCGACAGGGACTGTCGCTATCGGGCTACACCTTC.

The count of this clone is one. This chain uses TRBV14 with TRBJ2-7; perhaps TRBD2 as D (5 bases). Germline values: CDR1 SGHDN, CDR2 FVKESK. V shed 0 bases and J shed 6 bases, with 21 bases lying between them. The CDR3 consists of 17 residues. The CDR3 sequence: CASSQDGGSLSWSEQYF. The CDR3 bases are TGTGCCAGCAGCCAAGATGGCGGGTCGCTTTCCTGGAGCGAGCAGTACTTC.

V usage is TRBV11-2 and J usage is TRBJ1-6, with D uncertain. The germline gives CDR1 SGHAT, CDR2 FQNNGV. CDR3 size: 17 residues. The V and J ends lost 0 bases and 10 bases respectively, with 19 bases between them. The CDR3 nucleotides read TGTGCCAGCAGCTTAGAATCAAGAATAGGGAGCCGATCACCCCTCCACTTT. Amino acids: CASSLESRIGSRSPLHF.

This clone showed up just a few times. The chain couples TRBV20-1 to TRBJ1-1; D gene unclear. Trimming left V 3 bases short and J 0 bases short, with 11 bases between. Germline V gives CDR1 DFQATT, CDR2 SNEGSKA (reference sequence). CDR3 length: 14 amino acids. CDR3: CSASTQPLNTEAFF. DNA of the CDR3: TGCAGTGCTAGTACTCAACCACTGAACACTGAAGCTTTCTTT.

This chain links TRBV14 with TRBJ1-1, with a possible D match to TRBD1 (6 bases). Germline-derived CDR1 and CDR2 are SGHDN and FVKESK. V was trimmed by 0 bases and J by 10 bases, leaving 15 bases between them. This CDR3 comprises 14 residues. CDR3 bases: TGTGCCAGCAGCCAAGATGGGACACGCGATAGAGCTTTCTTT. It is translated as CASSQDGTRDRAFF.

This chain uses TRBV27 with TRBJ2-2; 8 bases match TRBD2. Germline V gene data show CDR1 as MNHEY and CDR2 as SMNVEV (reference sequence). The V segment lost 2 bases and the J segment 6 bases; nucleotides outside the gene matches: 2. The CDR3 is 14 amino acids. CDR3 protein: CASSLRGGSGELFF. For the CDR3, the DNA is TGTGCCAGCAGTTTACGGGGGGGATCCGGGGAGCTGTTTTTT.

V is TRBV4-1 and J is TRBJ1-1; a possible D gene is TRBD1 (6 bases). In germline, CDR1 is MGHRA, CDR2 YSYEKL. With 1 base removed from V and 11 bases from J, the gap between germline ends came to 17 bases. The CDR3 length is 14 residues. The CDR3 sequence is CASSQVHDGQFAFF. The CDR3 nucleotides are TGCGCCAGCAGCCAAGTGCACGACGGACAGTTCGCTTTCTTT.

The rearrangement joins TRBV5-1 to TRBJ1-5; weak D call: TRBD1 (5 bases). The CDR3 contains 13 residues. V lost 4 bases, J lost 4 bases, and 9 bases lay in between. The germline V gene has CDR1 SGHRS and CDR2 YFSETQ. CDR3 region: CASSPGENQPQHF. The CDR3 region has the DNA TGCGCCAGCAGCCCGGGGGAAAATCAGCCCCAGCATTTT.

The chain uses TRBV19 and TRBJ1-5, with TRBD1 as a possible D gene (5 bases). The CDR3 is made up of 15 amino acids. V dropped 5 bases and J dropped 4 bases, with 15 bases sitting between them. Germline loops: CDR1 LNHDA, CDR2 SQIVND (reference sequence). The CDR3 spells CASSVGPGVNQPQHF. The CDR3 DNA reads as TGTGCCAGTAGTGTGGGGCCGGGGGTTAATCAGCCCCAGCATTTT.

The J gene is TRBJ1-1, the V gene TRBV6-8; 8 bases line up with TRBD1. Germline CDR1 MNHGY, CDR2 SAAAGT. J lost 0 bases, V lost 2 bases, and 11 bases had no gene match. The CDR3 is made up of 18 amino acids. CDR3 loop: CASSYGAQGGNMNTEAFF. DNA for the CDR3: TGTGCCAGCAGTTACGGGGCACAGGGGGGGAACATGAACACTGAAGCTTTCTTT.

This chain joins TRBV6-5 and TRBJ1-4; TRBD1 matches 8 bases. Germline loops: CDR1 MNHEY, CDR2 SVGAGI. The CDR3 contains 15 residues. V trimming: 5 bases; J trimming: 1 base; junction bases outside the gene matches: 3. Written as DNA, the CDR3 is TGTGCCAGCAGTACCGACAGGGGAACTAATGAAAAACTGTTTTTT. Translated, it gives CASSTDRGTNEKLFF.

The J gene is TRBJ2-5, the V gene TRBV19; TRBD2 matches at 7 bases. This CDR3 has 14 amino acids. V was clipped by 5 bases and J by 5 bases; unmatched bases: 8. Germline CDR1 reads LNHDA; CDR2 reads SQIVND (reference sequence). This CDR3 is CASSSRRGGETQYF. DNA for the CDR3: TGTGCCAGTAGTTCCCGTAGGGGAGGGGAGACCCAGTACTTC.

V is TRBV5-8 and J is TRBJ2-7; no clear D gene. This CDR3 spans 12 amino acids. The germline gives CDR1 SGHTS, CDR2 YDEGEE. The V end was cut by 4 bases, the J end by 3 bases, with 8 bases between. CDR3: CASSVSFYEQYF. DNA of the CDR3: TGTGCCAGCAGCGTATCGTTCTACGAGCAGTACTTC.